One sample yielded the 26 T cell receptor beta chains listed below, sequenced in a study of OX40 agonist ivuxolimab in advanced cancers. Clones were sequenced by immunoSEQ multiplex PCR, and TCRdb holds only the in-frame ones, with some missing. Of 45,000 to 60,000 clones detected, 80% appear once; the ten largest clones hold 3.5% to 5.5%. The sequences come from CD4+ or CD8+ T cells sorted from blood, collected in a trial of the OX40 agonist ivuxolimab. These receptors came from an adult with an advanced solid tumor such as melanoma, head and neck, liver or kidney cancer.

A single count supports this clone. V gene TRBV30 combines with J gene TRBJ1-2; D gene ambiguous. Trimming took off 0 bases at V and 1 base at J, with 18 bases between the two ends. This CDR3 has 17 amino acids. The germline V gene has CDR1 GTSNPN and CDR2 SVGIG (reference sequence). CDR3 DNA: TGTGCCTGGAGTGTGCTCGCCTCCGGAGAACTTAACTATGGCTACACCTTC. It translates to CAWSVLASGELNYGYTF.

This clone was picked up a small number of times. The chain joins TRBV28 to TRBJ1-2, with no clear D. Germline assignment: CDR1 MDHEN and CDR2 SYDVKM. The V end was cut by 11 bases, the J end by 5 bases, with 15 bases between. CDR3 size: 12 residues. Written as DNA, the CDR3 is TGTGCCTCTTCAATCGGGATTTATGGCTACACCTTC. It codes for CASSIGIYGYTF.

The CDR3, as DNA: TGTGCCAGCAGTTACACGGGGACGGCCGGGGAGCTGTTTTTT. Translating it yields CASSYTGTAGELFF. The J gene is TRBJ2-2, the V gene TRBV6-5, with D possibly called TRBD1 or TRBD2 (5 bases each). The CDR3 runs to 14 residues. V was clipped by 2 bases and J by 6 bases, with 10 bases between them. CDR1 and CDR2 (germline): MNHEY, SVGAGI.

The chain employs TRBV7-2 and TRBJ1-1, with D unclear. The germline gives CDR1 SGHTA, CDR2 FQGNSA. CDR3 size: 14 residues. The V and J ends lost 2 bases and 1 base respectively, with 8 bases between them. This CDR3 reads CASSLKFPNTEAFF. Here the CDR3 DNA reads TGTGCCAGCAGCTTAAAATTCCCGAACACTGAAGCTTTCTTT.

This chain links TRBV7-9 with TRBJ2-1; 11 nucleotides agree with TRBD2. The trim removed 3 bases at V and 6 bases at J, leaving 4 bases unmatched. This CDR3 has 15 residues. From germline, CDR1 is SEHNR and CDR2 FQNEAQ (reference sequence). DNA of the CDR3: TGTGCCAGCAGCTTTTGGACTAGCGGGTTCAATGAGCAGTTCTTC. Its protein is CASSFWTSGFNEQFF.

The chain carries TRBV2 and TRBJ1-6, with D possibly TRBD1 on 6 matching bases. CDR3 size: 13 residues. Germline CDR1 SNHLY, CDR2 FYNNEI. The V end was cut by 7 bases, the J end by 11 bases, with 15 bases between. This CDR3 is CASNLRQDPPLHF. In DNA, the CDR3 is TGTGCCAGCAACCTGCGACAGGACCCACCCCTCCACTTT.

This rearrangement joins TRBV29-1 to TRBJ2-1, with D possibly TRBD2 on 6 matching bases. The CDR3 loop spans 12 amino acids. V gave up 6 bases and J gave up 4 bases, with 10 bases separating them. The germline V gene has CDR1 SQVTM and CDR2 ANQGSEA. The CDR3 loop reads CSVDYRYNEQFF. The CDR3 DNA reads as TGCAGCGTGGACTACAGGTACAATGAGCAGTTCTTC.

The J gene is TRBJ1-4, the V gene TRBV9; 9 bases are shared with TRBD1. The J segment lost 7 bases and the V segment lost 3 bases, leaving 4 bases of the junction unmatched. The CDR3 is made up of 14 amino acids. Germline-derived CDR1 and CDR2 are SGDLS and YYNGEE. CDR3 bases: TGTGCCAGCAGCGCGGACAGGGGAGGTGAAAAACTGTTTTTT. It translates to CASSADRGGEKLFF.

The V and J genes are TRBV9 and TRBJ2-3; possibly TRBD2 for D (6 bases). Germline loops: CDR1 SGDLS, CDR2 YYNGEE. The CDR3 is 17 residues long. V was trimmed by 3 bases and J by 1 base, leaving 18 bases between them. The CDR3, as DNA: TGTGCCAGCAGCGCTGTAGGGACTTCAGCGGGCACAGATACGCAGTATTTT. Encoded protein: CASSAVGTSAGTDTQYF.

The chain recombines TRBV28 with TRBJ1-6; 7 positions agree with TRBD1. V was pared by 6 bases and J by 13 bases, with 9 bases of the junction left unmatched. The germline V gene encodes CDR1 MDHEN and CDR2 SYDVKM. The CDR3 has 13 amino acids. The CDR3 DNA follows: TGTGCCAGCAGGACCCCCGACAGGGCCCCCCTCCACTTT. It translates to CASRTPDRAPLHF.

V gene TRBV28 combines with J gene TRBJ2-1; D unclear. Germline CDR1 is MDHEN and CDR2 is SYDVKM. The CDR3 spans 17 residues. V lost 2 bases, J lost 5 bases, and 19 bases lay in between. The CDR3 reads CASSLRLFGVTHNEQFF. The CDR3 coding sequence is TGTGCCAGCAGTTTAAGGTTATTCGGCGTAACACACAATGAGCAGTTCTTC.

The rearrangement joins TRBV11-2 to TRBJ2-1; D ambiguous. CDR3 size: 13 residues. Per germline, CDR1 SGHAT and CDR2 FQNNGV. Trimming stripped 3 bases from V and 5 bases from J, with 8 bases between. CDR3 region: CASSLRANNEQFF. CDR3 sequence (DNA): TGTGCCAGCAGCTTGCGAGCGAACAATGAGCAGTTCTTC.

The chain employs TRBV18 and TRBJ1-2; D is perhaps TRBD1 (6 bases). The germline gives CDR1 KGHSH, CDR2 LQKENI. Trimming pared 5 bases from V and 2 bases from J, leaving 18 bases between. This CDR3 spans 16 amino acids. CDR3 region: CASSFQLRGANYGYTF. CDR3 bases: TGTGCCAGCTCATTTCAACTGCGGGGGGCGAACTATGGCTACACCTTC.

The chain combines TRBV19 with TRBJ1-4; 7 bases fit TRBD1. Germline V gives CDR1 LNHDA, CDR2 SQIVND (reference sequence). The CDR3 loop spans 15 amino acids. V dropped 8 bases and J dropped 3; count of bases not matched to a gene: 9. The CDR3 is CASSQGTRANEKLFF. CDR3 nucleotides: TGTGCCAGTTCACAGGGGACACGGGCTAATGAAAAACTGTTTTTT.

V and J are TRBV5-4 and TRBJ1-1, with 10 nucleotides matching TRBD1. V trimming: 2 bases; J trimming: 5 bases; junction bases outside the gene matches: 6. There are 15 residues in the CDR3. CDR1 is SGHNT, CDR2 YYREEE, per germline (reference sequence). CDR3 region: CASSFPGQGQTEAFF. The DNA for the CDR3 is TGTGCCAGCAGCTTTCCGGGACAGGGGCAAACTGAAGCTTTCTTT.

J is TRBJ2-2 and V is TRBV7-2, with D possibly TRBD1 on 6 matching bases. The length of the CDR3 is 16 residues. Trimming pared 5 bases from V and 4 bases from J, leaving 17 bases between. Germline V gene sequence: CDR1 SGHTA, CDR2 FQGNSA. The CDR3 region is CASSQTGRRATGELFF. CDR3 coding DNA: TGTGCCAGCAGCCAAACAGGGCGACGGGCCACCGGGGAGCTGTTTTTT.

The chain couples TRBV6-5 to TRBJ1-1, with a weak D call TRBD1 (6 bases). The length of the CDR3 is 15 residues. Trimming removed 6 bases at V and 1 base at J, with 15 bases between. The germline V gene encodes CDR1 MNHEY and CDR2 SVGAGI. In DNA form, the CDR3 reads TGTGCCAGCAGACTCGACTCGGGGGCGAACACTGAAGCTTTCTTT. Translated: CASRLDSGANTEAFF.

The CDR3 protein is CASSARTSANYEQYF. As DNA, the CDR3 is TGTGCCAGCAGCGCCCGGACTAGCGCGAACTACGAGCAGTACTTC. The chain couples TRBV5-4 to TRBJ2-7; 9 bases agree with TRBD2. CDR1 and CDR2 from the germline V gene are SGHNT and YYREEE (reference sequence). This CDR3 has 15 amino acids. The junction had 8 bases not matched to a gene; V was cut back by 4 bases and J by 3 bases.

This sequence joins TRBV18 and TRBJ1-3; possibly TRBD1 for D (5 bases). The CDR3 runs 13 residues. CDR1 is KGHSH and CDR2 is LQKENI in the germline V gene. Trimming cost V 8 bases and J 6 bases, with 14 bases left between them. The CDR3 loop is CASTATEQNTIYF. CDR3 bases: TGTGCCAGCACGGCGACAGAACAAAACACCATATATTTT.

The CDR3 region is CASSGFQPQHF. Here the CDR3 DNA reads TGTGCCAGCAGTGGTTTTCAGCCCCAGCATTTT. The V and J genes are TRBV6-1 and TRBJ1-5; D gene ambiguous. The CDR3 has 11 amino acids. V lost 4 bases and J lost 6, with 4 bases in between. Germline values: CDR1 MNHNS, CDR2 SASEGT.

The chain combines TRBV18 with TRBJ1-1; unclear D gene. This CDR3 comprises 13 residues. Germline lookup yields CDR1 KGHSH and CDR2 LQKENI. Trimming stripped 8 bases from V and 10 bases from J, with 20 bases between. CDR3 DNA sequence: TGTGCCAGCCTGGCTGGCGGCTCCTTCGGAGCTTTCTTT. Its translation: CASLAGGSFGAFF.

The V gene is TRBV30, the J gene TRBJ2-3; D not certain. The V gene's germline CDR1 is GTSNPN and CDR2 SVGIG (reference sequence). The CDR3 extends over 13 amino acids. V lost 5 bases to trimming and J lost 2 bases, with 11 bases between them. This CDR3 is CAWERSLTDTQYF. In nucleotides, the CDR3 is TGTGCCTGGGAGCGAAGCCTCACAGATACGCAGTATTTT.

The chain links TRBV5-1 to TRBJ2-5, with D perhaps TRBD1 or TRBD2 (5 bases each). The CDR3 runs 14 residues. Trimming pared 4 bases from V and 2 bases from J, leaving 12 bases between. Germline V gene data show CDR1 as SGHRS and CDR2 as YFSETQ. The CDR3 DNA reads as TGCGCCAGCAGCCAGGGACCGAAACAAGAGACCCAGTACTTC. Translating it yields CASSQGPKQETQYF.

The rearrangement joins TRBV11-3 to TRBJ2-3, with a weak D call TRBD2 (6 bases). V was clipped by 5 bases and J by 6 bases, with 15 bases between them. The CDR3 runs 14 residues. Germline-derived CDR1 and CDR2 are SGHNT and YENEEA. The chain's CDR3 is CASSPGEAVDTQYF. The CDR3 nucleotides read TGTGCCAGCAGCCCCGGGGAGGCGGTTGATACGCAGTATTTT.

The chain joins TRBV2 to TRBJ2-1; possibly TRBD1 or TRBD2 for D (5 bases each). Germline CDR1 reads SNHLY; CDR2 reads FYNNEI. V was cut by 8 bases and J by 7 bases, with 12 bases left in between. The CDR3 sequence is 12 residues long. CDR3 region: CASSQGGNEQFF. Here the CDR3 DNA reads TGTGCCAGCTCGCAGGGCGGGAATGAGCAGTTCTTC.

The V gene is TRBV18, the J gene TRBJ1-6, with 7 bases fitting TRBD1. The trim removed 3 bases at V and 5 bases at J, leaving 1 base unmatched. The germline V gene encodes CDR1 KGHSH and CDR2 LQKENI. The CDR3 is made up of 14 amino acids. The CDR3 DNA sequence: TGTGCCAGCTCACCCGGGACAGATAATTCACCCCTCCACTTT. This gives the protein CASSPGTDNSPLHF.